Detailed here is one TCR beta chain. Its antigen is not known. These data come from a study of T cell responses to AZD1222 COVID-19 vaccine. The study's findings and limits: Scientists sampled the repertoires only once the peak T cell response had passed. After two AZD1222 doses, spike-specific TCR breadth and depth rose versus day 0.

CDR3 length: 11 residues. The germline V gene has CDR1 SGHKS and CDR2 YYEKEE (reference sequence). Trimming took off 3 bases at V and 2 bases at J, with 3 bases between the two ends. The table came from immunoSEQ multiplex PCR; TCRdb's copy has only in-frame clones and leaves some out. Here the sample spans fewer than 130,000 clones, roughly 92% being singletons. The TCR was taken from an adult who received the AZD1222 COVID-19 vaccine. The starting material was peripheral blood, obtained 28 days after the second AZD1222 dose. The J gene is TRBJ2-7, the V gene TRBV5-5; no clear D. For the CDR3, the DNA is TGTGCCAGCAGCTCGACCTACGAGCAGTACTTC. Amino acids: CASSSTYEQYF.